The 26 T cell receptor beta chains below were found in one sample sequenced in a study of monozygotic twins with inflammatory bowel disease. TCRdb re-called the 5' RACE reads and catalogs CDR3 proteins one per entry, DNA excluded. The data show 400,000 or so distinct CDR3 sequences, and the top ten clones hold 2% to 2.5%. Sequenced: blood. The receptor source for this set is a human donor with ulcerative colitis or Crohn's disease, or a healthy co-twin of an affected twin (not recorded which).

The chain combines TRBV12-3 or TRBV12-4 with TRBJ1-1; there is no DNA to check the TCRdb D call of TRBD1. The length of the CDR3 is 13 residues. The CDR3 loop reads CASYTRGNTEAFF.

The chain joins TRBV29-1 to TRBJ1-2; the D call from TCRdb, TRBD1, cannot be confirmed without DNA. This CDR3 is built from 12 residues. Germline V CDR1 and CDR2: SQVTM, ANQGSEA. This CDR3 is CSVEGAGSGYTF.

The CDR3 is CASSLAQGSTDTQYF. The chain has TRBV7-6 and TRBJ2-3. The germline gives CDR1 SGHVS, CDR2 FNYEAQ. This CDR3 comprises 15 residues.

The chain employs TRBV12-3 or TRBV12-4 and TRBJ1-5; no DNA is available, so the TRBD1 call from TCRdb remains unchecked. This CDR3 has 13 residues. CDR3 in amino acids: CASSFDGGQPQHF.

The chain has TRBV10-3 and TRBJ2-1; TCRdb gives TRBD1 as the D gene, but with no DNA this cannot be confirmed. Germline V lookup: CDR1 ENHRY, CDR2 SYGVKD. This CDR3 spans 17 amino acids. The CDR3 reads CAISGQGLQSSYNKQFF.

The V gene is TRBV5-1, the J gene TRBJ2-1; TCRdb lists TRBD2, though no DNA is available to test this call. CDR1 is SGHRS and CDR2 is YFSETQ in the germline V gene. CDR3 length: 16 residues. The CDR3 spells CASSLRPGTMNNEQFF.

The chain carries TRBV12-3 or TRBV12-4 and TRBJ1-1. The length of the CDR3 is 12 residues. Here the CDR3 reads CASSFEGTEAFF.

The chain couples TRBV20-1 to TRBJ1-5. Germline CDR1 DFQATT, CDR2 SNEGSKA (reference sequence). CDR3 size: 14 residues. CDR3 region: CSARGTNSNQPQHF.

The V gene is TRBV7-3, the J gene TRBJ2-7; checking the TCRdb D call of TRBD2 is not possible without DNA. The CDR3 covers 15 residues. Germline V gene lookup returns CDR1 SGHTA and CDR2 FQGTGA. The CDR3 loop is CASRVGTSEIYEQYF. Full variable domain (remainder filled in from reference TRBV7-3 and TRBJ2-7): GAGVSQTPSNKVTEKGKYVELRCDPISGHTALYWYRQSLGQGPEFLIYFQGTGAADDSGLPNDRFFAVRPEGSVSTLKIQRTERGDSAVYLCASRVGTSEIYEQYFGPGTRLTVT.

This CDR3 is CASSSESSYEQYF. The V gene is TRBV7-8, the J gene TRBJ2-7. Germline V gene lookup returns CDR1 SGHVS and CDR2 FQNEAQ. This CDR3 is built from 13 residues.

The CDR3 spells CASSVVDRGNSPLHF. The chain joins TRBV9 to TRBJ1-6; checking the TCRdb D call of TRBD1 is not possible without DNA. The CDR3 totals 15 residues. Germline CDR1 is SGDLS and CDR2 is YYNGEE.

This chain joins TRBV5-1 and TRBJ2-3. This CDR3 is 15 amino acids long. The germline gives CDR1 SGHRS, CDR2 YFSETQ. The CDR3 sequence is CASSLDLLAADTQYF.

The chain carries TRBV7-2 and TRBJ2-1. The CDR3 is 13 residues long. Germline V CDR1 and CDR2: SGHTA, FQGNSA. This chain's CDR3 is CASSNTQLDEQFF.

The chain joins TRBV12-3 or TRBV12-4 to TRBJ2-7; there is no DNA to check the TCRdb D call of TRBD1. This CDR3 is built from 12 residues. The CDR3 spells CASSFSGTEQYF.

This CDR3 reads CATSRELFGSGAEKLFF. This rearrangement joins TRBV15 to TRBJ1-4; TCRdb selects TRBD1, and the lack of DNA leaves this call unchecked. Germline CDR1 and CDR2: LNHNV and YYDKDF (reference sequence). The CDR3 has 17 amino acids.

The gene calls are TRBV27 and TRBJ2-1; TCRdb gives TRBD2 as the D gene, but with no DNA this cannot be confirmed. CDR3 size: 15 residues. Germline loops: CDR1 MNHEY, CDR2 SMNVEV (reference sequence). CDR3 amino acids: CASSFSGLSPNEQFF.

V gene TRBV7-2 combines with J gene TRBJ1-1; without DNA, the TCRdb call of TRBD1 cannot be checked. The germline gives CDR1 SGHTA, CDR2 FQGNSA. The CDR3 contains 16 residues. The CDR3 here is CASSSTPDRANTEAFF. The complete variable domain, with remaining parts taken from reference TRBV7-2 and TRBJ1-1, reads GAGVSQSPSNKVTEKGKDVELRCDPISGHTALYWYRQSLGQGLEFLIYFQGNSAPDKSGLPSDRFSAERTGGSVSTLTIQRTQQEDSAVYLCASSSTPDRANTEAFFGQGTRLTVV.

The chain recombines TRBV12-3 or TRBV12-4 with TRBJ2-2. CDR3 length: 12 amino acids. The CDR3 spells CASSRGYGELFF.

The J gene is TRBJ1-6, the V gene TRBV14. The length of the CDR3 is 13 residues. CDR1 is SGHDN, CDR2 FVKESK, per germline. This chain's CDR3 is CASSLKWNSPLHF.

The rearrangement uses TRBV20-1 and TRBJ2-3; TCRdb reports TRBD1, a call that lacks DNA to check it against. This CDR3 has 15 amino acids. CDR1 DFQATT and CDR2 SNEGSKA come from the germline V gene (reference sequence). The CDR3: CSAIQGGSGTDTQYF.

This chain links TRBV7-2 with TRBJ2-7; the TCRdb call, TRBD1, lacks DNA for checking. Germline-derived CDR1 and CDR2 are SGHTA and FQGNSA. The CDR3 is 14 residues long. The CDR3 is CASSSYRVGYEQYF.

The rearrangement joins TRBV7-6 to TRBJ2-5; TCRdb's D gene call, TRBD1, goes unchecked for lack of DNA. This CDR3 has 13 residues. Germline CDR1 is SGHVS and CDR2 is FNYEAQ. CDR3 residues: CASSPPRQETQYF.

The genes are TRBV7-9 and TRBJ1-3. CDR1 SEHNR and CDR2 FQNEAQ come from the germline V gene (reference sequence). This CDR3 has 15 amino acids. CDR3: CASSLGGGSGNTIYF.

J is TRBJ1-2 and V is TRBV5-1; TCRdb's assignment of TRBD1 cannot be checked, as there is no DNA. CDR3 size: 15 residues. CDR1 is SGHRS, CDR2 YFSETQ, per germline. Here the CDR3 reads CASSPATGGKNGYTF.

The CDR3 protein is CASSLYPAGGDTGELFF. The rearrangement links TRBV5-1 to TRBJ2-2; absent DNA, TCRdb's TRBD2 call cannot be checked. The CDR3 length is 17 residues. Germline V CDR1 and CDR2: SGHRS, YFSETQ.

V and J are TRBV12-3 or TRBV12-4 and TRBJ2-7; checking the TCRdb D call of TRBD2 is not possible without DNA. The CDR3 has 13 residues. CDR3 sequence: CASSSHGMDEQYF.